This T cell receptor beta chain comes out of a study of blood T cell repertoires in COVID-19. The V and J ends lost 8 bases and 0 bases respectively, with 11 bases between them. Germline CDR1 SEHNR, CDR2 FQNEAQ (reference sequence). The CDR3 sequence is 15 residues long. TCRdb's table, derived via immunoSEQ multiplex PCR, lists solely in-frame clones and lacks some. The data hold roughly 80,000 clones, with around 80% observed a single time. Sequencing used peripheral blood. This chain joins TRBV7-9 and TRBJ1-6; D gene uncertain. This TCR came from a man between 60 and 75 years old with active or convalescent COVID-19. CDR3 nucleotides: TGTGCCAGCGGCGCAGGAAGCTCCTATAATTCACCCCTCCACTTT. Protein product: CASGAGSSYNSPLHF.